Here is one T cell receptor beta chain with its context. In the study's own analysis: Amplification of reference gene primers was used by the study to estimate nucleated cell counts. Generated by immunoSEQ multiplex PCR, the TCRdb table keeps only in-frame clones and is missing some. The D gene and trimming were derived from the DNA, and the V and J assignments and clone size from that table. The profile shows 120,000 to 150,000 clones, roughly 82% of them singletons. V lost 6 bases and J 6 bases, leaving 10 bases between the germline ends. Germline V CDR1 and CDR2: ENHRY, SYGVKD. The CDR3 runs 12 residues. This sample stems from a study of blood T cell repertoires in COVID-19. Study-level background: Acute and convalescent COVID-19 specimens originated in the United States, Italy and Spain. From T cells, B-cell-depleted T cells, or PBMCs came the material, which was cDNA or gDNA.

This sequence originates from a human donor with acute or convalescent COVID-19. The donor label of this sample is uncertain. The gene calls are TRBV10-3 and TRBJ2-3, with a weak D call TRBD2 (6 bases). The source material was peripheral blood. The CDR3 nucleotides read TGTGCCATCAGCGCAGGAGGGGATACGCAGTATTTT. Encoded protein: CAISAGGDTQYF.